These 10 T cell receptor beta chains originate from one sample sequenced in a study of early T cells in non-severe SARS-CoV-2 infection. A single record per CDR3 protein comes from TCRdb applying MiXCR to the 5' RACE reads. The data show 75,000 to 90,000 distinct CDR3 sequences, with around 13% seen just once and 1.1% held by the top ten. The material sequenced was whole blood. These receptors were collected from an adult who was a healthcare worker with PCR-confirmed SARS-CoV-2 infection or an uninfected control (not recorded which).

In its sample, this clonotype was seen many times. The rearrangement links TRBV29-1 to TRBJ1-3, with a possible D match to TRBD1 (5 bases). Trimming removed 4 bases from V and 4 bases from J, with 11 bases in between. From germline, CDR1 is SQVTM and CDR2 ANQGSEA. CDR3 size: 13 residues. Here the CDR3 DNA reads TGCAGCGTTGCACGGGGGACCGGAAACACCATATATTTT. This sequence encodes CSVARGTGNTIYF. Based on the CDR3 plus reference TRBV29-1 and TRBJ1-3, the full variable domain is SAVISQKPSRDICQRGTSLTIQCQVDSQVTMMFWYRQQPGQSLTLIATANQGSEATYESGFVIDKFPISRPNLTFSTLTVSNMSPEDSSIYLCSVARGTGNTIYFGEGSWLTVV.

J is TRBJ1-1 and V is TRBV27; D is ambiguous. V gave up 4 bases and J gave up 3 bases, with 9 bases separating them. CDR3 length: 13 amino acids. Germline V gives CDR1 MNHEY, CDR2 SMNVEV (reference sequence). The CDR3 reads CASSSPGYTEAFF. The CDR3 DNA is TGTGCCAGCAGTTCCCCCGGGTACACTGAAGCTTTCTTT.

In its sample, this clonotype ranks as medium-sized. The chain joins TRBV24-1 to TRBJ2-2, with D possibly matching TRBD1 (6 bases). Deletions cut 2 bases from V and 5 bases from J, with 11 bases between. This CDR3 region has 15 residues. CDR1 is KGHDR and CDR2 is SFDVKD in the germline V gene. The CDR3 protein is CATSDSYRETGELFF. CDR3 DNA sequence: TGTGCCACCAGTGATTCATACAGGGAAACCGGGGAGCTGTTTTTT.

In its sample, this clonotype was seen many times. V is TRBV18 and J is TRBJ2-2, with D unclear. The CDR3 is made up of 14 amino acids. Germline V gives CDR1 KGHSH, CDR2 LQKENI. Trimming removed 7 bases at V and 6 bases at J, with 15 bases between. Here the CDR3 DNA reads TGTGCCAGCTGTACGGACGGTGGACCCGGGGAGCTGTTTTTT. Residues: CASCTDGGPGELFF.

In this sample, this clonotype turned up a few times. The V call is TRBV12-3 or TRBV12-4, the J call TRBJ2-3; TRBD2 matches at 8 bases. The CDR3 extends over 16 amino acids. V gave up 0 bases and J gave up 6 bases; unmatched junction bases: 8. The CDR3 spells CASSLAHRLAGDTQYF. CDR3 in DNA: TGTGCCAGCAGTTTAGCGCATCGGCTAGCGGGTGATACGCAGTATTTT.

This clonotype was found a few times. The rearrangement links TRBV14 to TRBJ2-7, with no clear D. The CDR3 covers 14 residues. Trimming removed 1 base at V and 0 bases at J, with 7 bases between. Germline CDR1 reads SGHDN; CDR2 reads FVKESK. This chain's CDR3 is CASSQVGYSYEQYF. Written as DNA, the CDR3 is TGTGCCAGCAGCCAAGTTGGGTACTCCTACGAGCAGTACTTC.

This clonotype has a handful of counts. The chain employs TRBV27 and TRBJ1-5; D perhaps matches TRBD1 (5 bases). V lost 5 bases, J lost 6 bases, and 14 bases lay in between. There are 14 residues in the CDR3. CDR1 is MNHEY, CDR2 SMNVEV, per germline (reference sequence). Here the CDR3 reads CASSPDSRGQPQHF. The CDR3 bases are TGTGCCAGCAGTCCCGACAGTAGGGGTCAGCCCCAGCATTTT.

This clonotype has a count of ten or more. The chain couples TRBV4-3 to TRBJ2-3; tentative D call: TRBD2 (6 bases). In germline, CDR1 is LGHNA, CDR2 YSLEER. V was shortened by 0 bases and J by 0 bases, with 13 bases between the two germline ends. CDR3 length: 17 residues. In DNA, the CDR3 is TGCGCCAGCAGCCAAGACGAGGAGGGACTCAGCACAGATACGCAGTATTTT. The encoded protein is CASSQDEEGLSTDTQYF.

The chain joins TRBV7-2 to TRBJ1-1; D gene unclear. This CDR3 has 11 amino acids. The V gene's germline CDR1 is SGHTA and CDR2 FQGNSA. V was clipped by 5 bases and J by 10 bases, with 11 bases between them. The CDR3 loop is CASSPPEGAFF. CDR3 bases: TGTGCCAGCAGCCCCCCCGAGGGAGCTTTCTTT.

This clonotype was detected ten times or more. This chain links TRBV28 with TRBJ2-3; 8 bases agree with TRBD2. Germline V lookup: CDR1 MDHEN, CDR2 SYDVKM. V lost 8 bases and J lost 0; bases outside the gene matches: 7. This CDR3 is built from 15 residues. CDR3 sequence (DNA): TGTGCCAGCGTGGTAGCGGGAACTAGCACAGATACGCAGTATTTT. It yields the protein CASVVAGTSTDTQYF.